This T cell receptor (beta chain) derives from a study of T cells after somatic rescue of genetic block. Libraries were prepared by immunoSEQ multiplex PCR; TCRdb keeps only in-frame clonotypes and omits some of them. Of 10,000 to 15,000 clones in the sample, around 70% were seen once. The CDR3 totals 17 residues. Unmatched junction bases numbered 7, after V lost 1 base and J lost 0 bases. Germline assignment: CDR1 SGHTA and CDR2 FQGTGA. The sequenced sample was peripheral blood mononuclear cells (PBMCs). This clonotype was sampled from a boy under 18. V usage is TRBV7-3 and J usage is TRBJ1-1; TRBD1 aligns across 8 bases. CDR3 DNA: TGTGCCAGCAGCTTAAGAGGGGGACAGGCCTTGAACACTGAAGCTTTCTTT. Protein sequence: CASSLRGGQALNTEAFF.